These 8 T cell receptor beta chains were all obtained from the same sample, sequenced in a study of siplizumab effects on memory and regulatory T cells. Assay used: immunoSEQ multiplex PCR; TCRdb lists only in-frame clones, some missing. The sample has tens of thousands of clones, 90% to 95% seen once; the top ten hold roughly 0.3%. Sequencing input: non-Treg CD4+ T cells sorted from blood. These receptors all stem from a human donor in good health.

In this sample, this clone turned up once. The genes are TRBV21-1 and TRBJ2-1. TRBV21-1 is shown as a pseudogene. The CDR3 spans 13 residues. The CDR3 here is CASSPIGRPEQFF. Here the CDR3 DNA reads TGTGCCAGCAGCCCCATCGGACGGCCTGAGCAGTTCTTC.

The V gene is TRBV10-3, the J gene TRBJ1-6; a weak D match, TRBD1 (5 bases). The CDR3 contains 13 residues. Trimming left V 2 bases short and J 8 bases short, with 7 bases between. CDR1 and CDR2 (germline): ENHRY, SYGVKD. The CDR3: CAISEQTDSPLHF. The CDR3 coding sequence is TGTGCCATCAGTGAGCAGACAGATTCACCCCTCCACTTT.

The rearrangement uses TRBV5-1 and TRBJ1-2; TRBD1 might be the D (5 bases). The CDR3 consists of 14 residues. The V gene's germline CDR1 is SGHRS and CDR2 YFSETQ. V lost 0 bases and J 4 bases, leaving 10 bases between the germline ends. The DNA for the CDR3 is TGCGCCAGCAGCTTGGGACAGACTTCCTATGGCTACACCTTC. This translates into CASSLGQTSYGYTF.

The chain links TRBV10-3 to TRBJ1-1; D unclear. V lost 9 bases, J lost 1 base, and 12 bases lay in between. Germline V gene sequence: CDR1 ENHRY, CDR2 SYGVKD. The CDR3 sequence is 13 residues long. The CDR3 loop reads CAMRRQPNTEAFF. CDR3 coding DNA: TGTGCCATGCGCAGGCAGCCGAACACTGAAGCTTTCTTT.

The J gene is TRBJ1-4, the V gene TRBV19, with D unclear. V shed 7 bases and J shed 0 bases, with 9 bases lying between them. The germline gives CDR1 LNHDA, CDR2 SQIVND (reference sequence). The CDR3 length is 14 residues. DNA for the CDR3: TGTGCCAGTACCGGATTGGCAACTAATGAAAAACTGTTTTTT. It is translated as CASTGLATNEKLFF.

The genes are TRBV6-6 and TRBJ1-2; D is undetermined. Germline V CDR1 and CDR2: MNHNY, SVGAGI (reference sequence). Trimming stripped 1 base from V and 4 bases from J, with 7 bases between. CDR3 length: 13 amino acids. The CDR3 bases are TGTGCCAGCAGTTACTTGGGCTCCTATGGCTACACCTTC. Its protein product is CASSYLGSYGYTF.

The V and J genes are TRBV11-2 and TRBJ2-5; a possible D gene is TRBD2 (5 bases). The CDR3 covers 14 residues. Trimming took 2 bases from V and 1 from J, leaving 8 bases between them. Germline V CDR1 and CDR2: SGHAT, FQNNGV. This CDR3 reads CASSLLRVQETQYF. For the CDR3, the DNA is TGTGCCAGCAGCTTATTGAGGGTCCAAGAGACCCAGTACTTC.

The chain is built from TRBV9 and TRBJ2-5; 9 bases agree with TRBD1. This CDR3 comprises 16 residues. Unmatched junction bases numbered 8, after V lost 0 bases and J lost 5 bases. Looked up from germline, CDR1 is SGDLS and CDR2 is YYNGEE. This chain's CDR3 is CASSVAPRTGDETQYF. The CDR3 DNA reads TGTGCCAGCAGCGTAGCCCCGAGGACAGGGGATGAGACCCAGTACTTC.